This entry lists 11 T cell receptor beta chains sequenced from one sample in a study of cytomegalovirus exposure and HLA in healthy donors. Primers included in the PCR were 60 Vbeta and 13 Jbeta primers. Clones were read by immunoSEQ multiplex PCR, and TCRdb kept only the in-frame ones, dropping some. The listing contains 200,000 to 250,000 clones. The sequenced material came from PBMCs. These TCRs come from a girl aged 2 to 9 in good health and CMV-seropositive.

J is TRBJ2-1 and V is TRBV4-1; possibly TRBD2 for D (6 bases). The CDR3 is made up of 16 amino acids. V dropped 0 bases and J dropped 0 bases, with 9 bases sitting between them. Per germline, CDR1 MGHRA and CDR2 YSYEKL. CDR3 in amino acids: CASSQDRGSSYNEQFF. The CDR3 nucleotides are TGCGCCAGCAGCCAAGATCGGGGGAGCTCCTACAATGAGCAGTTCTTC.

The V and J genes are TRBV6-1 and TRBJ1-1; D is undetermined. This CDR3 region has 13 residues. Germline CDR1 and CDR2: MNHNS and SASEGT. Between the trimmed V and J ends, which lost 1 base and 6 bases, there was a span of 9 bases. The CDR3 DNA reads as TGTGCCAGCAGTGAAGGAAGAGATTCTGAAGCTTTCTTT. Translated, it gives CASSEGRDSEAFF.

This rearrangement joins TRBV27 to TRBJ2-1, with 7 bases identical to TRBD2. J was trimmed by 3 bases and V by 10 bases; bases with no gene match: 9. Germline V gene sequence: CDR1 MNHEY, CDR2 SMNVEV (reference sequence). This CDR3 has 14 residues. The CDR3 loop reads CATAPGTIYNEQFF. CDR3 nucleotides: TGTGCCACCGCCCCCGGGACTATCTACAATGAGCAGTTCTTC.

The chain carries TRBV2 and TRBJ2-1, with 7 bases matching TRBD2. J gave up 2 bases and V 2 bases, and 9 bases lay outside the gene matches. The CDR3 spans 17 residues. Germline V gene lookup returns CDR1 SNHLY and CDR2 FYNNEI. The CDR3 coding sequence is TGTGCCAGCAGTGAAATTTGGGCGGGAGACCCCTACAATGAGCAGTTCTTC. It yields the protein CASSEIWAGDPYNEQFF.

V usage is TRBV19 and J usage is TRBJ1-4; D remains unclear. The CDR3 extends over 13 amino acids. Germline CDR1 reads LNHDA; CDR2 reads SQIVND (reference sequence). Trimming left V 5 bases short and J 0 bases short, with 4 bases between. The CDR3 sequence: CASSETTNEKLFF. The CDR3, as DNA: TGTGCCAGTAGTGAGACAACTAATGAAAAACTGTTTTTT. Combining the CDR3 with reference TRBV19 and TRBJ1-4 gives the whole variable domain DGGITQSPKYLFRKEGQNVTLSCEQNLNHDAMYWYRQDPGQGLRLIYYSQIVNDFQKGDIAEGYSVSREKKESFPLTVTSAQKNPTAFYLCASSETTNEKLFFGSGTQLSVL.

The chain uses TRBV7-9 and TRBJ1-1; possible D gene TRBD1, 5 bases. The CDR3 loop spans 15 amino acids. Per the germline V gene, CDR1 is SEHNR and CDR2 is FQNEAQ (reference sequence). V lost 2 bases, J lost 0 bases, and 10 bases lay in between. This chain's CDR3 is CASSLQGRMNTEAFF. As DNA, the CDR3 is TGTGCCAGCAGCTTACAGGGTCGAATGAACACTGAAGCTTTCTTT.

V gene TRBV7-9 combines with J gene TRBJ2-4; D gene ambiguous. This CDR3 contains 15 residues. CDR1 SEHNR and CDR2 FQNEAQ come from the germline V gene (reference sequence). The ends were cut back, 7 bases at V and 0 bases at J, with 13 bases in the middle. The DNA of the CDR3 is TGTGCCAGCATCCCCATGGAGCTAGCCAAAAACATTCAGTACTTC. Protein product: CASIPMELAKNIQYF.

The J gene is TRBJ2-2, the V gene TRBV28, with D perhaps matching TRBD2 (6 bases). The V end was cut by 6 bases, the J end by 1 base, with 12 bases between. This CDR3 has 15 amino acids. The germline gives CDR1 MDHEN, CDR2 SYDVKM. The CDR3 here is CASRLGRENTGELFF. In DNA, the CDR3 is TGTGCCAGCAGACTGGGGCGGGAGAACACCGGGGAGCTGTTTTTT.

This chain connects TRBV5-1 to TRBJ1-5; 7 bases agree with TRBD1. The germline gives CDR1 SGHRS, CDR2 YFSETQ. V trimming: 9 bases; J trimming: 5 bases; junction bases outside the gene matches: 20. The CDR3 contains 17 residues. The CDR3 protein is CANTIRDRPSHYQPQHF. The CDR3 region has the DNA TGCGCCAATACGATCCGGGACAGACCCTCCCATTATCAGCCCCAGCATTTT.

The V and J genes are TRBV4-2 and TRBJ1-1; 7 bases fit TRBD1. CDR3 length: 14 residues. The trim removed 5 bases at V and 3 bases at J, leaving 6 bases unmatched. From germline, CDR1 is LGHNA and CDR2 YNFKEQ. DNA for the CDR3: TGTGCCAGCAGCGTCAGGGGGGCTGACACTGAAGCTTTCTTT. Its protein is CASSVRGADTEAFF.

The J gene is TRBJ2-3, the V gene TRBV7-9, with D perhaps matching TRBD2 (5 bases). This CDR3 region has 19 residues. Germline loops: CDR1 SEHNR, CDR2 FQNEAQ (reference sequence). V was cut by 3 bases and J by 7 bases, with 29 bases left in between. The CDR3 nucleotides are TGTGCCAGCAGCTTTCATCGGGGATCCAAGTCTAGTTTTCCCCATACGCAGTATTTT. It codes for CASSFHRGSKSSFPHTQYF.